Below, 14 T cell receptor beta chains from the same sample are listed, as sequenced in a study of radiotherapy plus CTLA-4 blockade in lung cancer. The assay was immunoSEQ multiplex PCR, and TCRdb's table has in-frame clones only and misses some. The top ten clones hold around two fifths of a sample with 65,000 to 95,000 clones, around 87% of them seen once. Sequencing used peripheral blood, obtained from a patient treated with radiotherapy plus ipilimumab. The receptors stem from a human donor with non-small cell lung cancer that progressed on radiotherapy plus ipilimumab.

The gene calls are TRBV6-5 and TRBJ1-3; D possibly corresponds to TRBD1 (5 bases). V was cut by 0 bases and J by 0 bases, with 9 bases left in between. The length of the CDR3 is 16 residues. Germline V CDR1 and CDR2: MNHEY, SVGAGI. CDR3 in DNA: TGTGCCAGCAGTTACTCGGGGGGAGGCTCTGGAAACACCATATATTTT. It encodes CASSYSGGGSGNTIYF.

The gene calls are TRBV7-9 and TRBJ1-1, with D tentatively TRBD1 (5 bases). Trimming stripped 5 bases from V and 1 base from J, with 14 bases between. The CDR3 has 15 amino acids. Germline CDR1 reads SEHNR; CDR2 reads FQNEAQ (reference sequence). The CDR3 spells CASSPTGTGNTEAFF. Written as DNA, the CDR3 is TGTGCCAGCAGCCCTACCGGGACGGGGAACACTGAAGCTTTCTTT.

This clone was observed a single time. The gene calls are TRBV9 and TRBJ2-5; 11 bases line up with TRBD2. The CDR3 runs to 16 residues. Germline CDR1 and CDR2: SGDLS and YYNGEE. With V trimmed by 2 bases and J by 4 bases, 7 bases remained unmatched. The CDR3 DNA sequence: TGTGCCAGCAGCGTCTCACTAGCGGGAGTACGAGAGACCCAGTACTTC. Its protein is CASSVSLAGVRETQYF.

This rearrangement joins TRBV28 to TRBJ1-2; D is possibly TRBD1 (6 bases). The CDR3 extends over 14 amino acids. The germline gives CDR1 MDHEN, CDR2 SYDVKM. Trimming stripped 7 bases from V and 3 bases from J, with 15 bases between. CDR3 nucleotide sequence: TGTGCCAGCACCGGTACAGGGTACTACTATGGCTACACCTTC. Translated: CASTGTGYYYGYTF.

The chain couples TRBV7-8 to TRBJ2-5; 8 bases line up with TRBD2. J lost 5 bases, V lost 5 bases, and 10 bases had no gene match. CDR3 length: 15 amino acids. Germline V gene sequence: CDR1 SGHVS, CDR2 FQNEAQ. In DNA, the CDR3 is TGTGCCAGCAGCCAGGGGACTAGATCTGGGGAGACCCAGTACTTC. This translates into CASSQGTRSGETQYF.

This sequence joins TRBV10-3 and TRBJ2-1, with 9 bases lining up with TRBD1. V gave up 2 bases and J gave up 15 bases; unmatched junction bases: 8. Germline CDR1 is ENHRY and CDR2 is SYGVKD. The CDR3 extends over 13 amino acids. CDR3 region: CAISERGQGISFF. As DNA, the CDR3 is TGTGCCATCAGTGAGAGGGGACAGGGTATTTCGTTCTTC.

This sequence joins TRBV10-3 and TRBJ1-2; D remains unclear. The germline V gene encodes CDR1 ENHRY and CDR2 SYGVKD. The V end was cut by 0 bases, the J end by 7 bases, with 24 bases between. This CDR3 contains 18 residues. This CDR3 reads CAISESRERSGRVSGYTF. The CDR3, as DNA: TGTGCCATCAGTGAGTCAAGAGAGCGATCCGGGAGGGTATCTGGCTACACCTTC.

Only one count was recorded for this clone. The chain is built from TRBV2 and TRBJ2-1; TRBD2 is a possible D gene (5 bases). The CDR3 loop spans 13 amino acids. Germline CDR1 SNHLY, CDR2 FYNNEI. Trimming removed 1 base from V and 6 bases from J, with 7 bases in between. CDR3 residues: CASSEVSGNEQFF. DNA for the CDR3: TGTGCCAGCAGTGAAGTAAGCGGCAATGAGCAGTTCTTC.

The chain joins TRBV25-1 to TRBJ2-7, with D possibly being TRBD2 (6 bases). Trimming left V 1 base short and J 5 bases short, with 12 bases between. The germline V gene encodes CDR1 MGHDK and CDR2 SYGVNS. The CDR3 extends over 14 amino acids. The CDR3 sequence: CASSEFGGRNEQYF. Here the CDR3 DNA reads TGTGCCAGCAGTGAATTCGGAGGGAGGAACGAGCAGTACTTC.

This chain connects TRBV6-5 to TRBJ2-5, with a weak D call TRBD2 (6 bases). V was cut by 7 bases and J by 10 bases, with 19 bases left in between. CDR3 size: 13 residues. Germline lookup yields CDR1 MNHEY and CDR2 SVGAGI. DNA for the CDR3: TGTGCCAGCACCTACCTGCAGTCGGGGGACCAGTACTTC. It translates to CASTYLQSGDQYF.

V usage is TRBV10-2 and J usage is TRBJ1-1; D remains unclear. The V and J ends lost 2 bases and 5 bases respectively, with 6 bases between them. This CDR3 has 12 amino acids. Germline V gene lookup returns CDR1 WSHSY and CDR2 SAAADI. This CDR3 reads CASSERGTEAFF. The CDR3 nucleotides read TGCGCCAGCAGTGAGCGGGGAACTGAAGCTTTCTTT.

The CDR3 DNA follows: TGCGCCAGCAGCCAAGATCTTGTAGGACCCCAATACGAGCAGTACTTC. Amino acid sequence: CASSQDLVGPQYEQYF. This sequence joins TRBV4-1 and TRBJ2-7; D uncertain. This CDR3 comprises 16 residues. Germline values: CDR1 MGHRA, CDR2 YSYEKL. V lost 0 bases and J lost 4, with 16 bases in between.

The V and J genes are TRBV12-2 and TRBJ2-7; the table assigns TRBD1, which was not confirmed against the DNA. TRBV12-2 is reported as a pseudogene. CDR3 size: 15 residues. In DNA, the CDR3 is TGTGCAAGTCGCTTCGGTTTACAGATCTTCTACGAGCAGTACGTC. The encoded protein is CASRFGLQIFYEQYV.

This clone occurred once. This chain uses TRBV5-1 with TRBJ2-2; the D is unclear. The CDR3 is made up of 13 amino acids. Trimming shortened V by 5 bases and J by 4 bases, and 9 bases separated the two germline ends. Germline assignment: CDR1 SGHRS and CDR2 YFSETQ. The CDR3 loop is CASSSDGTGELFF. The CDR3 nucleotides are TGCGCCAGCAGTTCGGACGGCACCGGGGAGCTGTTTTTT.